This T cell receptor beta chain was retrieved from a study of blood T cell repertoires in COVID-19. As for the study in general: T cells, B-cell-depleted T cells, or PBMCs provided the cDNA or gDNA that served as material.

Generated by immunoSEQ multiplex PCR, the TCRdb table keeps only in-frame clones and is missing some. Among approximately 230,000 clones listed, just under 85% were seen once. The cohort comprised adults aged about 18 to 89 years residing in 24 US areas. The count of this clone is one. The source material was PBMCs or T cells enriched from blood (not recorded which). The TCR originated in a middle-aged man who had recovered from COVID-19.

The CDR3: CARTGTDNNEQFF. The CDR3 coding sequence is TGTGCCAGGACAGGGACAGACAACAATGAGCAGTTCTTC. The chain joins TRBV2 to TRBJ2-1; 7 bases are shared with TRBD1. Germline CDR1 and CDR2: SNHLY and FYNNEI. Losses at the gene ends were 9 bases for V and 5 bases for J; bases not matched to a gene: 7. The CDR3 is 13 residues long.